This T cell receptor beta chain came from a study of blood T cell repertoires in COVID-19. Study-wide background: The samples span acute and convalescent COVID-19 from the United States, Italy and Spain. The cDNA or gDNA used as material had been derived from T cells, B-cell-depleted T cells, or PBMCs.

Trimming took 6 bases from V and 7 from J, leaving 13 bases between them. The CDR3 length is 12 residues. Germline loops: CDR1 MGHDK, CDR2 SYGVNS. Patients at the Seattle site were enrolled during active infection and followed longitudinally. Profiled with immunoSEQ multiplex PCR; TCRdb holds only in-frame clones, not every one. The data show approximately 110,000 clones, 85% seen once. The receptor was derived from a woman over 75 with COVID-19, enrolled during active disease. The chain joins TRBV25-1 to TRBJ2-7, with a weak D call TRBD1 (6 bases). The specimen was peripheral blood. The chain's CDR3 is CASRQTTGEQYF. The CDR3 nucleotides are TGTGCCAGCAGACAGACCACAGGGGAGCAGTACTTC.